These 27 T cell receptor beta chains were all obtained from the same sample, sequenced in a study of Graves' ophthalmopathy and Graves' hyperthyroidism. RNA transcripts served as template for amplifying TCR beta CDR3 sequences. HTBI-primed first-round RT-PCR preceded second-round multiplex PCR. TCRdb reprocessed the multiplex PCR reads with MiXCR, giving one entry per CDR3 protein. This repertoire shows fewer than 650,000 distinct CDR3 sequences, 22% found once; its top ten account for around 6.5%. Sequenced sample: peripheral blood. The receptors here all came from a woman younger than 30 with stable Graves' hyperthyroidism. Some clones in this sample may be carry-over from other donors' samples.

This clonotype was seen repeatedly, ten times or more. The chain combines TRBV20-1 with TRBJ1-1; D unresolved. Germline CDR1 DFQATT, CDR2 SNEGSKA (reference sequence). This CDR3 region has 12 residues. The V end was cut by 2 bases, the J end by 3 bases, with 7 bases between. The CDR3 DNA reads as TGCAGTGCTAGACTTAGGGACACTGAAGCTTTCTTT. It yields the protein CSARLRDTEAFF.

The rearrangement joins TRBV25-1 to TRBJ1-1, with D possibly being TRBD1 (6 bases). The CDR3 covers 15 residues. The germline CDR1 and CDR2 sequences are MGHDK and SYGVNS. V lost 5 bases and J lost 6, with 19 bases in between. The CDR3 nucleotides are TGTGCCAGCAGTCCACTTCTCGGGGGCCCAGCTGAAGCTTTCTTT. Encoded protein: CASSPLLGGPAEAFF. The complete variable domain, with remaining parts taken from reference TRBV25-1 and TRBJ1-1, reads EADIYQTPRYLVIGTGKKITLECSQTMGHDKMYWYQQDPGMELHLIHYSYGVNSTEKGDLSSESTVSRIRTEHFPLTLESARPSHTSQYLCASSPLLGGPAEAFFGQGTRLTVV.

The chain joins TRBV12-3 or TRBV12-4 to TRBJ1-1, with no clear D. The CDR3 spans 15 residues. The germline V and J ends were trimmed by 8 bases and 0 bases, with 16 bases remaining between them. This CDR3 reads CASRSGPSMNTEAFF. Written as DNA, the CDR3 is TGTGCCAGCCGCTCAGGACCCTCTATGAACACTGAAGCTTTCTTT.

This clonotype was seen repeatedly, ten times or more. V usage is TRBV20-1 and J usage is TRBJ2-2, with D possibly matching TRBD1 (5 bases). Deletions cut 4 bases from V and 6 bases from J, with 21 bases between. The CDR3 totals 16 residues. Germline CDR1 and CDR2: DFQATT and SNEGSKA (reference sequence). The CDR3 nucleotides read TGCAGTGCTAAACCTCCGTGGAGACAGTCCTCCGGGGAGCTGTTTTTT. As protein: CSAKPPWRQSSGELFF.

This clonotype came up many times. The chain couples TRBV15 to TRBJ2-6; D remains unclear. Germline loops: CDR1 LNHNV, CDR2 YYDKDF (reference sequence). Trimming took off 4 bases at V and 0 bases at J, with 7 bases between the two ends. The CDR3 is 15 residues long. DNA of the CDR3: TGTGCCACCAGCATTGGGTACTCTGGGGCCAACGTCCTGACTTTC. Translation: CATSIGYSGANVLTF.

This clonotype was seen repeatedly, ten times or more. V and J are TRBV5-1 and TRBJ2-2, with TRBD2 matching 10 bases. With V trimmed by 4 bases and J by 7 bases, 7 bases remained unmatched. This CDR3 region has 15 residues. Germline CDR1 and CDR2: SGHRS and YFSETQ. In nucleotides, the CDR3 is TGCGCCAGCAGCGAGCGGGAGGGCCTCGACGGGGAGCTGTTTTTT. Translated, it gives CASSEREGLDGELFF.

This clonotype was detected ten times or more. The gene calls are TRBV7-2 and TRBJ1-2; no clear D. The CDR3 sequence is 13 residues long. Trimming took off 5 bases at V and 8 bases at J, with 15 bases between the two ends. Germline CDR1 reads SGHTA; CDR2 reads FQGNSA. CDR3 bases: TGTGCCAGCAGCCAGGACCTCCGGCGGGGCTACACCTTC. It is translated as CASSQDLRRGYTF.

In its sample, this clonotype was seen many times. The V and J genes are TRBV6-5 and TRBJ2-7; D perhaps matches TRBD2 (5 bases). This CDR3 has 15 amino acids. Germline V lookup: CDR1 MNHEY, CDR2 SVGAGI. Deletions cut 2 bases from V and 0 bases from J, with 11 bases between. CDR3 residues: CASSYRAADSYEQYF. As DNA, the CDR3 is TGTGCCAGCAGTTACCGAGCGGCTGACTCCTACGAGCAGTACTTC.

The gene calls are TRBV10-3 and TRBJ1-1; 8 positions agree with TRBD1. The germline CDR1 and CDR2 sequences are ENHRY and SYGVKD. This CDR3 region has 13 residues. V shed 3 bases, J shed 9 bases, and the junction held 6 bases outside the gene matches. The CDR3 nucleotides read TGTGCCATCAGTGACAAGGGACAGGATCAAGCTTTCTTT. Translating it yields CAISDKGQDQAFF.

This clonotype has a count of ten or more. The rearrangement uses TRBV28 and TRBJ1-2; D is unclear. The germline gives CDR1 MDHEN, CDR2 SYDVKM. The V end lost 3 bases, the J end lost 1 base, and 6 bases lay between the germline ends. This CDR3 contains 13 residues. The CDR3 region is CASSFQINYGYTF. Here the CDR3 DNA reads TGTGCCAGCAGTTTTCAAATTAACTATGGCTACACCTTC.

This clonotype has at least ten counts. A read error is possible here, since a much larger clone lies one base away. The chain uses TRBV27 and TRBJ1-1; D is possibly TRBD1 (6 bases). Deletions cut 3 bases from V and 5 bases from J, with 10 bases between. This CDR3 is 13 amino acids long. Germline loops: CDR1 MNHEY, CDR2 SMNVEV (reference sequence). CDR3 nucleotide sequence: TGTGCCAGCAGTTTTAGGGGGAAGACTGAAGCTTTCTTT. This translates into CASSFRGKTEAFF.

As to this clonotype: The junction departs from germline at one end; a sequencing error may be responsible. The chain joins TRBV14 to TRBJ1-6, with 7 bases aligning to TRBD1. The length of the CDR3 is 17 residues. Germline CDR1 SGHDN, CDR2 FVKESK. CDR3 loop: CASSQDLGQAYNSPLHF. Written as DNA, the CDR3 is TGTGCCAGCAGCCAAGACTTAGGACAGGCCTACAATTCACCCCTCCACTTT.

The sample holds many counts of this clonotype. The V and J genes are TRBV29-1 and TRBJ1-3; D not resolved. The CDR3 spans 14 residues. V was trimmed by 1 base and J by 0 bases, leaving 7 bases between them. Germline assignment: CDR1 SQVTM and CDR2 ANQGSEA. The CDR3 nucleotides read TGCAGCGTTGAAGGAGCCTACTCTGGAAACACCATATATTTT. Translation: CSVEGAYSGNTIYF.

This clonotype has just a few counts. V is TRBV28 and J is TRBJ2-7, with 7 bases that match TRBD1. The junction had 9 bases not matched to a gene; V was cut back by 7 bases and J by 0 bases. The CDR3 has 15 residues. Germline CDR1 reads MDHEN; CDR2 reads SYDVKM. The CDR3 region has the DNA TGTGCCAGCACCCCTCAGACAGGGAGCTCCTACGAGCAGTACTTC. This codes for CASTPQTGSSYEQYF.

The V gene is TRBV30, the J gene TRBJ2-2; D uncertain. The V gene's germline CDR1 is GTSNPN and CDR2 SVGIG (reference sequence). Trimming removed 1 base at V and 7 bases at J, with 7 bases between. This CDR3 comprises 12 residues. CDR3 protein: CAWSDKGGELFF. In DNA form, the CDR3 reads TGTGCCTGGAGTGATAAGGGCGGGGAGCTGTTTTTT. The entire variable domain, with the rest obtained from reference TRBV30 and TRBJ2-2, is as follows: SQTIHQWPATLVQPVGSPLSLECTVEGTSNPNLYWYRQAAGRGLQLLFYSVGIGQISSEVPQNLSASRPQDRQFILSSKKLLLSDSGFYLCAWSDKGGELFFGEGSRLTVL.

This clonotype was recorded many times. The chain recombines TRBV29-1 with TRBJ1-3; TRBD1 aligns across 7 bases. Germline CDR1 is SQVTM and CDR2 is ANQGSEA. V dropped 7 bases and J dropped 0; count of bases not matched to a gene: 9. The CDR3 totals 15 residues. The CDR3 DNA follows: TGCAGCGCAGGAGGGGACAGTGTCTCTGGAAACACCATATATTTT. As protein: CSAGGDSVSGNTIYF.

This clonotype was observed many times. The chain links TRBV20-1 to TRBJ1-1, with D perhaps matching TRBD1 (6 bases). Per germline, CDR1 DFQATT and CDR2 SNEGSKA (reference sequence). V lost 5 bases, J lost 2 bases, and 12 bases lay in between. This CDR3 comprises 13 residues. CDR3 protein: CSAAGGTNTEAFF. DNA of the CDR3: TGCAGTGCTGCGGGGGGCACTAACACTGAAGCTTTCTTT.

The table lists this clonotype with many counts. In DNA form, the CDR3 reads TGTGCCAGCAGCCCTCCCGGGACAGGTTCACCCCTCCACTTT. Encoded protein: CASSPPGTGSPLHF. The chain links TRBV7-9 to TRBJ1-6; 8 positions match TRBD1. Germline values: CDR1 SEHNR, CDR2 FQNEAQ (reference sequence). The CDR3 is 14 residues long. Unmatched junction bases numbered 6, after V lost 5 bases and J lost 9 bases.

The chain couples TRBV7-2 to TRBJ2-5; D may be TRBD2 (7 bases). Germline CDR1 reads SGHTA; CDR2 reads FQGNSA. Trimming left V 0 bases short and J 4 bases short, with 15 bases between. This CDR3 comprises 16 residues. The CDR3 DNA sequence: TGTGCCAGCAGCTTAGCCATTGGGGGGGGCCGAGAGACCCAGTACTTC. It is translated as CASSLAIGGGRETQYF.

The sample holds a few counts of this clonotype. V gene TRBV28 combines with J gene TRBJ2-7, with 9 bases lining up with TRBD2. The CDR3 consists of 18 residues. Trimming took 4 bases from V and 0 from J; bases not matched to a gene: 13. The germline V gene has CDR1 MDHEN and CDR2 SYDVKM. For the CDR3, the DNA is TGTGCCAGCAGTTACACTCTCCGACTAGCGGATAACTCCTACGAGCAGTACTTC. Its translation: CASSYTLRLADNSYEQYF.

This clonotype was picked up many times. The CDR3 DNA reads TGTGCCAGCAGTTTTGCGCAGGTGGGGGGCTACACCTTC. Translation gives CASSFAQVGGYTF. This sequence joins TRBV28 and TRBJ1-2; D is uncertain. V lost 3 bases and J 8 bases, leaving 13 bases between the germline ends. The germline V gene encodes CDR1 MDHEN and CDR2 SYDVKM. The CDR3 sequence is 13 residues long.

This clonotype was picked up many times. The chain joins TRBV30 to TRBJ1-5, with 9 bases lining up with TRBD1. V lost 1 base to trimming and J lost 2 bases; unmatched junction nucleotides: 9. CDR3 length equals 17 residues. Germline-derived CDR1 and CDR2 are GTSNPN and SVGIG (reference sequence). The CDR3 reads CAWSAARRTGGNQPQHF. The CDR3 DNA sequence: TGTGCCTGGAGTGCCGCAAGAAGGACAGGGGGCAATCAGCCCCAGCATTTT.

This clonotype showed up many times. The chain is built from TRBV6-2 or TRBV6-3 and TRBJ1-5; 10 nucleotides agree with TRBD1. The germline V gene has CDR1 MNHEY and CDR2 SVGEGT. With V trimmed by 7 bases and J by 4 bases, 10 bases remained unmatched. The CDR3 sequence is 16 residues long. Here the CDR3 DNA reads TGTGCCAGCAATTCAAGGACAGGGGGTTTGAATCAGCCCCAGCATTTT. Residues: CASNSRTGGLNQPQHF.

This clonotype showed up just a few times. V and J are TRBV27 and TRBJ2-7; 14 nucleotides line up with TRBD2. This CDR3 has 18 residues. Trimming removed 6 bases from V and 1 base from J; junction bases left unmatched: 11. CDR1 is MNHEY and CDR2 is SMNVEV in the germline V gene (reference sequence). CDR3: CASSPRTSGRPKSYEQYF. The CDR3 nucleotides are TGTGCCAGCAGCCCAAGGACTAGCGGGAGGCCCAAGTCCTACGAGCAGTACTTC.

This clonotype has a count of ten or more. CDR3 coding DNA: TGTGCCAGCAGTTCTAGGGCGGGAAACACCGGGGAGCTGTTTTTT. This sequence encodes CASSSRAGNTGELFF. The chain employs TRBV6-2 or TRBV6-3 and TRBJ2-2; D is perhaps TRBD2 (6 bases). The V gene lost 4 bases and the J gene lost 2 bases, with 11 bases spanning the gap. The CDR3 consists of 15 residues. From germline, CDR1 is MNHEY and CDR2 SVGEGT.

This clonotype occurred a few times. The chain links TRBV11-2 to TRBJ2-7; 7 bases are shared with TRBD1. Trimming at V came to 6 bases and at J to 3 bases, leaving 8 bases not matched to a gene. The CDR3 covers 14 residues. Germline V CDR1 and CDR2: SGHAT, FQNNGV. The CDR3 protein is CASSQSDRVYEQYF. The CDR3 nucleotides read TGTGCCAGCAGTCAGAGTGACAGGGTCTACGAGCAGTACTTC.

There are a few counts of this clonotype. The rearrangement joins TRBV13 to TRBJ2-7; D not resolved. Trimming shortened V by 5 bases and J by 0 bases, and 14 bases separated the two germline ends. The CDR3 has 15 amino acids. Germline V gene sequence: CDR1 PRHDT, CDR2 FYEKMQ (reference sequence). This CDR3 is CASSAEAILSYEQYF. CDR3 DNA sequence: TGTGCCAGCAGCGCAGAGGCTATTCTCTCCTACGAGCAGTACTTC.